The 5 T cell receptor beta chains listed next were all sequenced from one sample in a study of blood T cell repertoires in COVID-19. Some clones are missing from TCRdb's copy, which holds only in-frame ones; the method was immunoSEQ multiplex PCR. The repertoire holds under 350,000 clones, with around 89% as singletons. Sequenced material: peripheral blood. The receptors stem from a man aged 35 to 55 with acute or convalescent COVID-19.

This chain uses TRBV6-6 with TRBJ1-6; D is possibly TRBD1 (5 bases). Germline V CDR1 and CDR2: MNHNY, SVGAGI (reference sequence). Trimming removed 5 bases at V and 7 bases at J, with 12 bases between. The CDR3 totals 14 residues. CDR3 sequence (DNA): TGTGCCAGCAGTCAAACAGGAACCAATTCACCCCTCCACTTT. Translated: CASSQTGTNSPLHF.

In this sample, this clone turned up once. This chain uses TRBV19 with TRBJ2-4; 10 bases match TRBD2. V dropped 5 bases and J dropped 3; count of bases not matched to a gene: 7. This CDR3 comprises 16 residues. Looked up from germline, CDR1 is LNHDA and CDR2 is SQIVND (reference sequence). CDR3 sequence reads: CASSSGLARVKNIQYF. Written as DNA, the CDR3 is TGTGCCAGTAGTTCGGGACTAGCGCGGGTCAAAAACATTCAGTACTTC.

This clone was picked up one time. V gene TRBV19 combines with J gene TRBJ1-1; no reliable D call. V dropped 3 bases and J dropped 2 bases, with 7 bases sitting between them. There are 13 residues in the CDR3. CDR1 is LNHDA and CDR2 is SQIVND in the germline V gene (reference sequence). Here the CDR3 DNA reads TGTGCCAGTAGTATCAGCGGTAACACTGAAGCTTTCTTT. This codes for CASSISGNTEAFF.

V and J are TRBV7-6 and TRBJ2-7; tentatively, D is TRBD1 (6 bases). Germline V lookup: CDR1 SGHVS, CDR2 FNYEAQ. This CDR3 region has 16 residues. The V gene lost 5 bases and the J gene lost 3 bases, with 20 bases spanning the gap. CDR3 DNA sequence: TGTGCCAGCAGCGAAGCTGACAGGCCGGGCTACTACGAGCAGTACTTC. Protein product: CASSEADRPGYYEQYF.

The chain recombines TRBV7-9 with TRBJ1-2, with D possibly being TRBD1 (6 bases). This CDR3 has 15 residues. Trimming took 6 bases from V and 2 from J, leaving 16 bases between them. Looked up from germline, CDR1 is SEHNR and CDR2 is FQNEAQ (reference sequence). The CDR3 DNA sequence: TGTGCCAGCAGTACAAATGGGGGCGTCAACTATGGCTACACCTTC. This encodes CASSTNGGVNYGYTF.